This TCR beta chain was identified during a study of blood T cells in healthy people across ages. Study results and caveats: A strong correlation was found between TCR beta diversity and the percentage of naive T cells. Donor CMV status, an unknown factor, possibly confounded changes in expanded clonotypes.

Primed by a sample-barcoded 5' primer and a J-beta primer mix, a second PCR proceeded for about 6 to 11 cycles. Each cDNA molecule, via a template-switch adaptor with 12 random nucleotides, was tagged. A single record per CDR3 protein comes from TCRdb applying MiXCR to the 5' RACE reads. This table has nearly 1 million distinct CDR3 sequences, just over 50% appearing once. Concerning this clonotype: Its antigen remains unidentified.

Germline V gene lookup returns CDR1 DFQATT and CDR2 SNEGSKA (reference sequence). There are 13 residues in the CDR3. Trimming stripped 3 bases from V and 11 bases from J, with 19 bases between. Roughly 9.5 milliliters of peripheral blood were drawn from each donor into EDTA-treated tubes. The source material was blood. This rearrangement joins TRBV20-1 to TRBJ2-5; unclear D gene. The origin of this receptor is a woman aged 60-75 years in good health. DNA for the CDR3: TGCAGTGCTAGCTTCTGGACGATCAATGAGCAGTACTTC. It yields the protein CSASFWTINEQYF.